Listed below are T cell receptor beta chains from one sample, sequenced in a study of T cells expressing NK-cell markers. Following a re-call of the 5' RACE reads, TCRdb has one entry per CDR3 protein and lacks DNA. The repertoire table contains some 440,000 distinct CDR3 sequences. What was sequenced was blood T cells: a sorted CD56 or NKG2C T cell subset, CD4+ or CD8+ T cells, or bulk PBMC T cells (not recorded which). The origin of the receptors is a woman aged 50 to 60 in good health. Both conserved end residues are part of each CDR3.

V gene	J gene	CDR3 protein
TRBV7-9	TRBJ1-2	CASSLEVGRNGYTF
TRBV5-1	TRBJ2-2	CASSPRSSGSGTGELFF
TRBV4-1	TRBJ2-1	CASSSPAGGPSVQFF
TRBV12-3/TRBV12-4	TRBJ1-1	CASSFIRTNTEAFF
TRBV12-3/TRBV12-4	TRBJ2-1	CASRFIAGGGNEQFF
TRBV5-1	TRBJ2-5	CASSSSPGQAGETQYF
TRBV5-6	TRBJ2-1	CASSFTSGIYEQFF
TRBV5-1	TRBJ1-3	CASNRDGISGNTIYF
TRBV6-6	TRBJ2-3	CASLELRTDTQYF
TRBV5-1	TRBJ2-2	CASSPLTSGSTTGELFF
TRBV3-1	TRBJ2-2	CASSQGGWDTHTGELFF